The T cell receptor (beta chain) described here comes from a study of cytomegalovirus exposure and HLA in healthy donors. On this clone: Its antigen is not known.

Primers for the PCR totalled 60 Vbeta and 13 Jbeta. Clones were sequenced by immunoSEQ multiplex PCR, and TCRdb holds only the in-frame ones, with some missing. Of just over 200,000 clones in the sample, around 80% were seen once. Trimming stripped 1 base from V and 6 bases from J, with 16 bases between. CDR1 is SGDLS, CDR2 YYNGEE, per germline. There are 16 residues in the CDR3. General study findings and limits: Common viral pathogens seemed, in a later analysis, to connect with several of the most significant clusters. Associated with cytomegalovirus, according to the listing, were 170 or so TCR beta chains.

Material for sequencing was PBMCs. The chain uses TRBV9 and TRBJ2-2; tentatively, D is TRBD2 (6 bases). This receptor was obtained from a middle-aged man in good health and CMV-seronegative. This CDR3 reads CASSVWRGSGSGELFF. The CDR3 coding sequence is TGTGCCAGCAGCGTATGGAGGGGCTCAGGGTCCGGGGAGCTGTTTTTT.